Listed here are 16 T cell receptor beta chains from one sample, sequenced in a study of T cell repertoires in cytomegalovirus infection. One entry per CDR3 protein results from TCRdb running MiXCR on the reads. The data hold under 150,000 distinct CDR3 sequences, with roughly a quarter observed a single time. Antigens for these TCRs are unknown. Sequencing was carried out using PBMCs, sequenced either directly or after in vitro stimulation (not recorded which). All receptors derive from a human donor in good health (CMV status not recorded). Some clones in this sample may be carry-over from other donors' samples.

This clonotype is medium-sized by share. The rearrangement uses TRBV7-2 and TRBJ1-6; no definite D call. Germline CDR1 and CDR2: SGHTA and FQGNSA. The CDR3 is 14 residues long. V lost 2 bases to trimming and J lost 8 bases, with 10 bases between them. CDR3 in amino acids: CASSLLWEHSPLHF. Here the CDR3 DNA reads TGTGCCAGCAGCTTACTATGGGAACATTCACCCCTCCACTTT.

There are many counts of this clonotype. CDR3 coding DNA: TGTGCCACCAGTGATTTTGTGGGCTACGAGCAGTACTTC. It translates to CATSDFVGYEQYF. The chain recombines TRBV24-1 with TRBJ2-7, with D unclear. Germline CDR1 and CDR2: KGHDR and SFDVKD. The CDR3 extends over 13 amino acids. V lost 1 base and J lost 3, with 6 bases in between.

CDR3 in amino acids: CASRRGTVYGYTF. CDR3 nucleotides: TGTGCCAGCAGACGAGGGACGGTCTATGGCTACACCTTC. The V and J genes are TRBV12-3 or TRBV12-4 and TRBJ1-2; a possible D gene is TRBD1 (5 bases). V lost 6 bases, J lost 4 bases, and 12 bases lay in between. The CDR3 is 13 amino acids.

This clonotype was seen more than once but under ten times. The chain uses TRBV7-2 and TRBJ2-3, with D perhaps TRBD2 (6 bases). The CDR3 length is 16 residues. From germline, CDR1 is SGHTA and CDR2 FQGNSA. The ends were cut back, 6 bases at V and 0 bases at J, with 16 bases in the middle. In nucleotides, the CDR3 is TGTGCCAGCAGGCCGGTAGCGGCGACTAGCACAGATACGCAGTATTTT. This codes for CASRPVAATSTDTQYF.

This clonotype was counted ten times or more. The J gene is TRBJ2-1, the V gene TRBV7-8; 8 positions agree with TRBD2. The germline CDR1 and CDR2 sequences are SGHVS and FQNEAQ. This CDR3 has 16 residues. Trimming at V came to 7 bases and at J to 9 bases, leaving 17 bases not matched to a gene. CDR3 coding DNA: TGTGCCAGCAACGGCTTGGCGGTTAGCGGGAAAAGTGAGCAGTTCTTC. It translates to CASNGLAVSGKSEQFF.

The chain links TRBV30 to TRBJ2-2; no firm D call. CDR1 and CDR2 (germline): GTSNPN, SVGIG (reference sequence). Trimming removed 0 bases from V and 1 base from J, with 9 bases in between. The CDR3 length is 15 residues. Written as DNA, the CDR3 is TGTGCCTGGAGTGTACCCGCGGTGAACACCGGGGAGCTGTTTTTT. This translates into CAWSVPAVNTGELFF. The variable domain in full, with the rest retrieved from reference TRBV30 and TRBJ2-2, is SQTIHQWPATLVQPVGSPLSLECTVEGTSNPNLYWYRQAAGRGLQLLFYSVGIGQISSEVPQNLSASRPQDRQFILSSKKLLLSDSGFYLCAWSVPAVNTGELFFGEGSRLTVL.

This clonotype was found a few times. J is TRBJ1-1 and V is TRBV5-6; no reliable D call. Germline CDR1 is SGHDT and CDR2 is YYEEEE. The CDR3 extends over 13 amino acids. V was shortened by 7 bases and J by 0 bases, with 10 bases between the two germline ends. The CDR3 is CASGVSLNTEAFF. In DNA, the CDR3 is TGTGCCAGCGGTGTAAGCCTGAACACTGAAGCTTTCTTT.

In its sample, this clonotype was seen a few times. The rearrangement links TRBV28 to TRBJ2-3, with 8 nucleotides matching TRBD1. V lost 1 base, J lost 4 bases, and 4 bases stayed unmatched. Looked up from germline, CDR1 is MDHEN and CDR2 is SYDVKM. The CDR3 has 15 residues. The CDR3 reads CASSLYRGNPDTQYF. DNA of the CDR3: TGTGCCAGCAGTTTATACAGGGGGAACCCAGATACGCAGTATTTT. The full variable domain, completed using reference TRBV28 and TRBJ2-3, is DVKVTQSSRYLVKRTGEKVFLECVQDMDHENMFWYRQDPGLGLRLIYFSYDVKMKEKGDIPEGYSVSREKKERFSLILESASTNQTSMYLCASSLYRGNPDTQYFGPGTRLTVL.

This clonotype appeared a few times. The V gene is TRBV4-1, the J gene TRBJ2-7; 8 bases align to TRBD1. Germline CDR1 and CDR2: MGHRA and YSYEKL. CDR3 length equals 14 residues. Trimming cost V 5 bases and J 0 bases; bases outside gene matches: 3. In DNA form, the CDR3 reads TGCGCCAGCAGCTACGGGACAGGCTCCTACGAGCAGTACTTC. It specifies CASSYGTGSYEQYF.

This clonotype was observed once. This chain connects TRBV10-3 to TRBJ2-7, with 12 bases aligning to TRBD1. V lost 2 bases, J lost 9 bases, and 8 bases stayed unmatched. CDR1 and CDR2 (germline): ENHRY, SYGVKD. The length of the CDR3 is 15 residues. The CDR3 region has the DNA TGTGCCATCAGTGAGAGGGACAGGGGGCCCATGGGGCAGTACTTC. Its translation: CAISERDRGPMGQYF.

The table lists this clonotype with many counts. The chain has TRBV28 and TRBJ1-5; tentatively, D is TRBD1 (6 bases). The CDR3 runs to 16 residues. V lost 5 bases and J lost 7, with 21 bases in between. Germline CDR1 MDHEN, CDR2 SYDVKM. The CDR3 loop is CASSLQGGGLGQPQHF. Here the CDR3 DNA reads TGTGCCAGCAGTCTACAAGGGGGGGGGCTTGGGCAGCCCCAGCATTTT.

Concerning this clonotype: This clone may be a read error of a much larger clone one base away. The chain is built from TRBV27 and TRBJ2-1, with D perhaps TRBD1 (12 bases). Looked up from germline, CDR1 is MNHEY and CDR2 is SMNVEV (reference sequence). This CDR3 has 20 amino acids. CDR3 residues: CVSSLGTGGQGLAVFNEQFF. For the CDR3, the DNA is TGTGTCAGCAGTTTAGGGACAGGGGGCCAGGGACTAGCGGTCTTTAATGAGCAGTTCTTC.

This clonotype was counted a single time. The genes are TRBV2 and TRBJ1-2; D is ambiguous. V was clipped by 8 bases and J by 0 bases, with 10 bases between them. This CDR3 is built from 13 residues. Germline assignment: CDR1 SNHLY and CDR2 FYNNEI. Here the CDR3 reads CASGGRSNYGYTF. The CDR3 DNA follows: TGTGCCAGCGGCGGGAGGTCTAACTATGGCTACACCTTC.

The V gene is TRBV2, the J gene TRBJ2-2, with 9 bases fitting TRBD1. Germline values: CDR1 SNHLY, CDR2 FYNNEI. The CDR3 totals 16 residues. Germline trimming cut 1 base from V and 6 bases from J; bases unmatched to any gene: 6. Written as DNA, the CDR3 is TGTGCCAGCAGTGAAGACAGGGGGCGTTGGGCCGGGGAGCTGTTTTTT. It translates to CASSEDRGRWAGELFF.

In its sample, this clonotype was seen a few times. At one of its ends the junction is not consistent with the germline gene, which may arise from a read error. This chain uses TRBV7-2 with TRBJ2-7; 12 bases match TRBD2. The germline V gene has CDR1 SGHTA and CDR2 FQGNSA. This CDR3 has 17 residues. CDR3 DNA sequence: TGTGCCAGCAGCACAGCTCTAGCGGGAGGGCCCTCCCACGAGCAGTACTTC. Protein sequence: CASSTALAGGPSHEQYF.

The chain has TRBV6-6 and TRBJ1-1; 7 bases align to TRBD1. Germline CDR1 and CDR2: MNHNY and SVGAGI (reference sequence). The CDR3 has 16 residues. V lost 6 bases and J lost 6; bases outside the gene matches: 16. This chain's CDR3 is CASRTAGTVSKAEAFF. CDR3 DNA: TGTGCCAGCAGGACAGCCGGGACAGTCAGTAAGGCTGAAGCTTTCTTT.